This entry is about one TCR beta chain. Its antigen remains unidentified. The data are from a study of T-cell reconstitution after alpha-beta-depleted transplantation in children. The CDR3 spans 17 residues. Study conclusions and caveats: The origin of alpha-beta T cells about two months after transplant was reportedly several hundred expanded graft clones. The high TCRbeta diversity at day 60 in some patients came from surviving recipient T cells and thymic progenitors.

For TCRbeta, the library was prepared with unique molecular identifiers. Each CDR3 protein is one row after TCRdb ran MiXCR on the PCR reads. This table has 90,000 to 120,000 distinct CDR3 sequences, approximately 6.6% appearing once. The material was PBMCs, mostly from graft donor cells, obtained 360 days after TCRalphabeta/CD19-depleted stem cell transplant. V is TRBV21-1 and J is TRBJ2-7; no DNA check was done on the table's D call, TRBD2. TRBV21-1 is described as a pseudogene. The sequence came from a male patient aged 2 to 9 who had a stem cell transplant for acute lymphoblastic leukemia, so the T cells may come from the graft donor. CDR3 residues: CASSKARQAGGRGEQYF. In nucleotides, the CDR3 is TGTGCCAGCAGCAAAGCACGGCAAGCGGGAGGACGGGGCGAGCAGTACTTC.